This T cell receptor (beta chain) was retrieved from a study of CD8 T cells in ankylosing spondylitis. TCRdb fed the 5' RACE reads into MiXCR, producing one record per CDR3 protein. The sample records about 250,000 distinct CDR3 sequences, approximately 30% being singletons. The junction had 6 bases not matched to a gene; V was cut back by 3 bases and J by 2 bases. The CDR3 is 16 residues long. The sequence was obtained from a male donor with ankylosing spondylitis or in good health (not recorded which). The specimen was blood, either unsorted or a sorted T cell fraction (not recorded which). This chain connects TRBV12-3 or TRBV12-4 to TRBJ2-3, with 9 bases matching TRBD2. CDR3 nucleotide sequence: TGTGCCAGCAGTTTGGGGGCGGGGGGGTCCACAGATACGCAGTATTTT. This gives the protein CASSLGAGGSTDTQYF.